This T cell receptor (beta chain) is from a study of cytomegalovirus exposure and HLA in healthy donors. Turning to the study itself: A prior study identified 110 million or so unique TCR beta sequences from 190 million or so T cells. When 300 to 500 donors were genotyped, roughly four fifths of them were found to fall in the Caucasian-associated ancestry cluster.

Primers included in the PCR were 60 Vbeta and 13 Jbeta primers. Clones were sequenced by immunoSEQ multiplex PCR, and TCRdb holds only the in-frame ones, with some missing. The table has under 200,000 clones, approximately 73% seen once. This cohort consisted of healthy bone marrow donors. The CDR3 spans 14 residues. Germline V gives CDR1 MNHNS, CDR2 SASEGT. With 4 bases clipped from V and 7 bases from J, the junction kept 3 bases outside the gene matches. This chain connects TRBV6-1 to TRBJ1-5, with 11 bases aligning to TRBD1. The TCR comes from a man aged 50 or older in good health and CMV-seronegative. The source material was PBMCs. CDR3 protein: CASSGTGGIQPQHF. CDR3 DNA sequence: TGTGCCAGCAGTGGGACAGGGGGCATCCAGCCCCAGCATTTT.